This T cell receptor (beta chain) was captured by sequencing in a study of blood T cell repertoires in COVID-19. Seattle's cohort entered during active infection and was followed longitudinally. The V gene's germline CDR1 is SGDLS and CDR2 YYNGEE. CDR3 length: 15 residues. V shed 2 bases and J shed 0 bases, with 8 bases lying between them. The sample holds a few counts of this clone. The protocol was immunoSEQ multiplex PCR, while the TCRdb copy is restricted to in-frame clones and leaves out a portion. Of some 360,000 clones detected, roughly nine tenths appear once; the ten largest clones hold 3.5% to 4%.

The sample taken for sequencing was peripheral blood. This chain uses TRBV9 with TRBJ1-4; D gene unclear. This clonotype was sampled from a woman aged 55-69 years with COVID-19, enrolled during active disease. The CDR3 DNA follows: TGTGCCAGCAGCGTCGTAGCTGCAACTAATGAAAAACTGTTTTTT. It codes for CASSVVAATNEKLFF.